This TCR beta chain was captured in a study of shared clonotypes between healthy human individuals. Sequenced by immunoSEQ multiplex PCR; TCRdb stores in-frame clones only, minus some. The sample contains about 1 million clones, about 75% of which appear only once. The V gene end was trimmed by 6 bases and the J gene end by 0 bases; junction bases not matched to a gene: 5. The length of the CDR3 is 16 residues. Germline values: CDR1 MDHEN, CDR2 SYDVKM. V usage is TRBV28 and J usage is TRBJ1-6, with 7 bases identical to TRBD1. The sequenced sample consisted of memory CD4+ T cells sorted from blood. Indicated subset: CD45RA-negative fraction. This TCR was sampled from a man between 18 and 29 years old in good health. In DNA, the CDR3 is TGTGCCAGCAGGGACAGGAGGAGCTCCTATAATTCACCCCTCCACTTT. It codes for CASRDRRSSYNSPLHF.